This T cell receptor (beta chain) was documented in a study of cytomegalovirus exposure and HLA in healthy donors (dated by TCRdb to between 2016 and 2019). Regarding the research as a whole: According to an earlier analysis of 550 to 700 of the donors, 150 million to 200 million T cells yielded some 110 million unique TCR beta sequences and about 300 Gb of sequence data. Every discovery cohort repertoire had been produced on one sequencing platform. Donor age, sex, ethnicity and CMV serostatus were compiled together with the repertoire data. An early release that covered fewer than 750 HLA-typed donors contained approximately 300 gigabases of sequencing data and about 84 million unique TCR sequences. The study aimed to test whether cataloging public T cell receptors could reveal signatures of past pathogen exposure. Of the 350 to 450 genotyped donors, about 84% fell in the genetic ancestry cluster associated with self-reported Caucasian donors. The T cell repertoires of 670 or so subjects were profiled by immunosequencing and related to cytomegalovirus serostatus. The study combined high-throughput TCR immunosequencing, statistical association of individual TCRs with disease status, and machine learning to predict cytomegalovirus infection status. Typing coverage differed by locus: A, B, C, DRB1 and DQB1 were typed in roughly 620-630 donors, DQA1 in approximately 520, DPA1 in over 600, and DPB1 in roughly 450. A handful of DR-DQ haplotypes were treated as single units for association and clustering because of strong linkage in the cohort. Both class I and class II loci were covered by HLA typing, at four-digit resolution. In the later analysis, no new phenotypic data were used to find candidate immune exposures; instead, reliance was placed on TCR beta sequences and their occurrence across donors. Along with the roughly 700-subject first cohort, a separate validation cohort of some 130 different subjects was used. Among roughly 400 genotyped donors of the cohort, an average of approximately 220,000 unique TCR beta nucleotide sequences was sequenced per donor, of which approximately 19% were non-productive. Genome-wide SNP genotypes for about 65% of the 666 donors were used in a later genetic analysis, which treated that subset as a discovery cohort. In a later analysis, previously published TCR beta repertoires from 670 or so donors were re-analyzed and high-resolution HLA genotyping was added so that TCR occurrence patterns could be studied. In an earlier analysis of roughly 540 of the donors, high-throughput TCR beta sequencing was used to judge whether each TCR beta V gene segment behaved as functional or pseudogenic.

The cohort consisted of 650 to 850 healthy bone marrow donors. At the time of sampling, all cohort members were nominally healthy, though unrecorded immune exposures were likely present. The donor tested CMV seronegative, placing the donor among the roughly 350 seronegative members of the cohort. Each donor provided a peripheral blood sample, and peripheral blood mononuclear cells were used for TCR beta sequencing. Genomic DNA extraction from the blood cell samples was performed with the Qiagen DNeasy Blood Extraction Kit. Summary of the overall study and its limitations: When HLA alleles, especially DR and DQ, strongly co-occurred, TCR associations were difficult to assign to individual alleles. In an earlier analysis of more than 500 of the donors, most TCR beta V segments appeared in productive rearrangements about 87% or about 30% of the time, broadly matching IMGT annotations. At a false discovery rate of 0.05, a later analysis linked 15,000 to 20,000 TCR beta sequences to specific HLA alleles. According to the authors, the approach could potentially be generalized to other disease states and immunological phenotypes. For the cohort, immune exposure information was limited to CMV serostatus. Most TCR sequences were seen in very few donors, while some public TCRs were found in many individuals. A later analysis reported that several top co-occurrence clusters appeared linked to parvovirus B19, influenza, CMV and Epstein-Barr virus. A further reported finding was that TCR beta sequences accurately predicted the HLA-A and HLA-B alleles for most subjects in the first cohort. Only TCR beta chains were sequenced in this cohort, and the absence of alpha or paired-chain data limited detectable features. An association between a missense DCLRE1C variant and V-gene and J-gene trimming of TCR beta chains was found in a later genetic analysis and replicated in an independent cohort. A cluster of highly shared sequence variants was judged likely to be a technical artifact of the sequencing pipeline. Compared with equally common non-associated chains, HLA-associated TCR beta chains in a later analysis were more clonally expanded and had lower generation probabilities. The study gave a list of 150 to 200 TCR beta chains associated with cytomegalovirus. Because some donors lacked HLA typing at each locus, the association tests relied only on the typed subset. Linkage disequilibrium might explain the correlated functional status among segregating V segments, but an unknown experimental factor could not be excluded. The 87-base-pair reads could not distinguish some IMGT-functional V segments, including TRBV6-2 and TRBV6-3, so those segments were excluded. In vitro tests confirmed that a few of the cytomegalovirus-associated TCR beta chains recognize cytomegalovirus antigens. Roughly uniform sequencing depth across donors was assumed in presence/absence analyses, although this assumption may not hold. About 17 rarely observed V segments, including chromosome 9 orphons, were excluded from the earlier analysis of about 600 of the donors because counts were too low. In a later analysis, most CMV-associated TCR beta chains were found to appear HLA-restricted, with HLA associations seemingly driven largely by CMV exposure. According to a later analysis, TCR association rates differed among HLA loci, with DRB1 alleles showing the most associated TCRs and HLA-C alleles showing the fewest. A later genetic analysis reported fewer N-insertions in productive TCRs among donors in an Asian-associated ancestry cluster than the roughly 720-donor mean. Cytomegalovirus status was reported to be diagnosed by the classifier with high specificity and sensitivity in both the original and validation cohorts.

CDR1 is given as SGHRS and CDR2 as YFSETQ, both from the germline V gene. V has 4 bases trimmed and J has 9 bases trimmed; junction bases matching no gene number 11. Its CDR3 holds 16 amino acids, cysteine through phenylalanine. Just CDR3 DNA is preserved here, 48 bases in frame from base 1. A word on this clone: Its binding antigen is unknown.

The library relied on the immunoSEQ multiplex PCR assay. For the multiplex PCR, a mixture combining 60 forward primers for TCR Vbeta segments and 13 reverse primers for TCR Jbeta segments was used. Amplification of the CDR3 region of rearranged TCR beta genes was performed with a multiplex PCR assay on genomic DNA. Amplified TCR beta libraries were sequenced as 87-base-pair reads on the Illumina HiSeq System. In the source study's methods: In a later analysis, around 80 million unique TCR beta chains were counted across the approximately 640 repertoires, and roughly 11 million of these chains were shared by at least two donors. To remove PCR and sequencing errors, raw reads were error-corrected and collapsed into unique sequences using a nearest-neighbor algorithm that merged closely related sequences. Alignment of CDR3 sequences to IMGT reference sequences was used to assign V, D and J gene segments. For a sequence to be retained, a match of at least six nucleotides was required to both a V gene segment and a J gene segment. A rearrangement counted as productive if the CDR3 had no stop codons and remained in frame with V and J, and every other rearrangement counted as non-productive. CDR3 was defined by IMGT convention, running from the second conserved V-encoded cysteine to the conserved J-encoded phenylalanine. Sequences without an unambiguous match to a single V gene segment were excluded from the earlier analysis of a few hundred of the donors. An earlier analysis of around 600 of the donors classified V segments as functional when productive rearrangements were above 56.7% and as segregating when the standard deviation between donors was above 5%. To diagnose cytomegalovirus status from the catalog of TCR beta chain sequences, a statistical classification framework was built. A later analysis assigned V and J genes by comparing TCR nucleotide sequences with IMGT/GENE-DB human TR gene sequences. Using the TCRdist pipeline, a later analysis assigned CDR3 sequences along with most-parsimonious VDJ recombination scenarios. In a later analysis, every TCR beta chain was defined by the combination of its CDR3 amino acid sequence and its V-gene family, and reads without a unique V-gene family were dropped. To address suspected cross-contamination and a sequencing artifact, a later analysis removed approximately 600 highly shared, low-generation-probability nucleotide sequences. In a later analysis, a clonal expansion index for each public chain was calculated from normalized within-repertoire ranks of inferred template counts. Generation probabilities in a later analysis came from a VDJ recombination model fitted to out-of-frame rearrangements, and those results were checked against IGoR. A later analysis scored TCR-TCR, TCR-HLA and TCR-CMV co-occurrence with hypergeometric tests, applying a repertoire-size bias correction to TCR pairs. A later analysis estimated false discovery rates by permuting HLA or CMV assignments 20 times. In a later analysis, co-occurring TCRs were grouped using DBSCAN, and TCRdist sequence similarity was added for clustering within HLA-allele-positive subsets. Repertoires with fewer than 30,000 or more than 120,000 public chains, plus five repertoires with anomalous nucleotide sharing, were excluded from co-occurrence clustering. What TCRdb holds here is the immuneACCESS table cut down to in-frame rearrangements. Part of the clones is not present; checked against another copy, under half of the missing clones reflect an unresolved V gene, and the others are unexplained. The V and J calls and clone size are taken from that table; D and trimming were inferred from the DNA. The sample's own table lists 110,000 to 150,000 clones. The ten largest clones take up approximately 2% of the sample.

The source material was PBMCs. Here the chain combines TRBV5-1 and TRBJ2-1, with 12 bases in between that match TRBD2. This TCR was sampled from a woman aged 18 to 35 in good health and CMV-seronegative. The DNA sequence follows: TGCGCCAGCAGCCCCCCTAGCGGGAGGGGAGGGGTTGAGCAGTTCTTC. The resulting protein is CASSPPSGRGGVEQFF. The CDR3, completed at both ends by the reference TRBV5-1 and TRBJ2-1 genes, gives the full variable domain KAGVTQTPRYLIKTRGQQVTLSCSPISGHRSVSWYQQTPGQGLQFLFEYFSETQRNKGNFPGRFSGRQFSNSRSEMNVSTLELGDSALYLCASSPPSGRGGVEQFFGPGTRLTVL.